This T cell receptor beta chain was recovered during a study of blood T cell repertoires in COVID-19. The CDR3 covers 18 residues. Clones were sequenced by immunoSEQ multiplex PCR, and TCRdb holds only the in-frame ones, with some missing. The sample has over 200,000 clones; around 92% are singletons. The Seattle patients joined while their infection was active and were tracked longitudinally afterward. This receptor was obtained from a person between 18 and 30 years old with COVID-19, enrolled during active disease. The rearrangement links TRBV21-1 to TRBJ1-6. TRBV21-1 represents a pseudogene. The sample taken for sequencing was peripheral blood. The CDR3 region has the DNA TGTGCCAGCAGCAAACCGAGGTTCGCCCCCAGTAATAATTCACCCCTCCACTTT. It specifies CASSKPRFAPSNNSPLHF.